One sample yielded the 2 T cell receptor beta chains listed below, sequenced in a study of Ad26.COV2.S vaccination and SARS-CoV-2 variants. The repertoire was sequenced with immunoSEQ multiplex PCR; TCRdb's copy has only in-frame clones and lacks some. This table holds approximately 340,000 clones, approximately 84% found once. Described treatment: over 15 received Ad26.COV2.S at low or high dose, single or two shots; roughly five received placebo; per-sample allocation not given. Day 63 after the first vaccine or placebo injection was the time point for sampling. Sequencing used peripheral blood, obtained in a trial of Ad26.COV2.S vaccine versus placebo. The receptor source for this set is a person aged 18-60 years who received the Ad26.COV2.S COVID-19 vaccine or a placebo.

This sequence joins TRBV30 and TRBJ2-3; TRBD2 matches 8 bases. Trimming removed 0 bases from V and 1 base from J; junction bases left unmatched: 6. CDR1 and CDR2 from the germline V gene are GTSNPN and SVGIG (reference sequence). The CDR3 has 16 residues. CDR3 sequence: CAWSVLGGAGTDTQYF. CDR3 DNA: TGTGCCTGGAGTGTACTCGGGGGGGCGGGCACAGATACGCAGTATTTT.

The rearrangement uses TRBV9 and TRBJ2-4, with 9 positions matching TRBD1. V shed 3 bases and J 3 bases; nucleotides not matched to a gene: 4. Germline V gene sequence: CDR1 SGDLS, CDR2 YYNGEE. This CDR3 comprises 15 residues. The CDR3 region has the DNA TGTGCCAGCAGCGAGGACAGGGGAGGCAAAAACATTCAGTACTTC. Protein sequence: CASSEDRGGKNIQYF.